This TCR beta chain came from a study of T cell repertoires in aging, cancer and after chemotherapy. The wider study: Six age groups, ranging from 30 or younger to 70 or older, included the donors. Notes on the study in general: Median generation probability rose over the chemotherapy interval in each cancer cohort, suggesting rebound thymic output.

Multiplex touch-down PCR with TRB-A/B primers amplified rearranged V-D-J TRB sequences. TCRdb reprocessed the multiplex PCR reads with MiXCR, giving one entry per CDR3 protein. This table holds more than 6,000 distinct CDR3 sequences, approximately 24% found once. This clonotype is termed medium-sized. As yet, its antigen is unknown. The template was genomic DNA from peripheral blood, not RNA. The sequence derives from a human donor with a blood cancer. The sequencing input was blood.

CDR3 sequence reads: CASTLWREDFGANVLTF. CDR3 nucleotide sequence: TGTGCCAGCACCCTATGGCGGGAGGACTTTGGGGCCAACGTCCTGACTTTC. The genes are TRBV6-2 or TRBV6-3 and TRBJ2-6, with 8 bases fitting TRBD2. CDR1 is MNHEY, CDR2 SVGEGT, per germline. J was trimmed by 3 bases and V by 7 bases; bases with no gene match: 11. CDR3 size: 17 residues.